The 23 T cell receptor beta chains listed next were all sequenced from one sample in a study of cytomegalovirus exposure and HLA in healthy donors. In the PCR, 60 Vbeta and 13 Jbeta primers were used. Sequencing was performed with immunoSEQ multiplex PCR; in TCRdb, only in-frame clones are kept and a portion is missing. The sample has around 130,000 clones; just over 70% are singletons. Material for sequencing was PBMCs. These receptor sequences come from a woman aged 55 to 70 in good health and CMV-seropositive.

This clone came up a few times. The J gene is TRBJ2-3, the V gene TRBV2; D may be TRBD2 (5 bases). The V end was cut by 8 bases, the J end by 3 bases, with 12 bases between. Germline CDR1 is SNHLY and CDR2 is FYNNEI. The CDR3 has 13 residues. DNA for the CDR3: TGTGCCAGCCACCTAGAGGGTACAGATACGCAGTATTTT. It specifies CASHLEGTDTQYF. Complete variable domain (other parts from reference TRBV2 and TRBJ2-3): EPEVTQTPSHQVTQMGQEVILRCVPISNHLYFYWYRQILGQKVEFLVSFYNNEISEKSEIFDDQFSVERPDGSNFTLKIRSTKLEDSAMYFCASHLEGTDTQYFGPGTRLTVL.

This sequence joins TRBV5-6 and TRBJ2-7; maybe TRBD2 (5 bases). CDR3 length: 12 amino acids. V gave up 0 bases and J gave up 6 bases, with 7 bases separating them. CDR1 SGHDT and CDR2 YYEEEE come from the germline V gene. CDR3 sequence (DNA): TGTGCCAGCAGCTTGGGGGCGGGCGAGCAGTACTTC. It translates to CASSLGAGEQYF.

CDR3 amino acids: CASSLGAGSSYEQYF. The CDR3 DNA follows: TGTGCCAGCAGCTTGGGGGCAGGCAGCTCCTACGAGCAGTACTTC. This chain uses TRBV5-4 with TRBJ2-7; D is ambiguous. From germline, CDR1 is SGHNT and CDR2 YYREEE (reference sequence). The CDR3 has 15 amino acids. The V end lost 0 bases, the J end lost 0 bases, and 10 bases lay between the germline ends.

The gene calls are TRBV19 and TRBJ1-2; TRBD1 aligns across 8 bases. CDR1 and CDR2 from the germline V gene are LNHDA and SQIVND (reference sequence). This CDR3 region has 17 residues. J lost 3 bases, V lost 4 bases, and 13 bases had no gene match. The CDR3 DNA is TGTGCCAGTAGTAACGCGCAGGGGGCGCATGGGCACTATGGCTACACCTTC. This gives the protein CASSNAQGAHGHYGYTF. Together with reference TRBV19 and TRBJ1-2, the CDR3 gives the full variable domain: DGGITQSPKYLFRKEGQNVTLSCEQNLNHDAMYWYRQDPGQGLRLIYYSQIVNDFQKGDIAEGYSVSREKKESFPLTVTSAQKNPTAFYLCASSNAQGAHGHYGYTFGSGTRLTVV.

The rearrangement links TRBV9 to TRBJ2-3; no firm D call. This CDR3 has 16 amino acids. V lost 1 base, J lost 2 bases, and 14 bases lay in between. Germline lookup yields CDR1 SGDLS and CDR2 YYNGEE. CDR3 amino acids: CASSVSGRNPTDTQYF. The CDR3 bases are TGTGCCAGCAGCGTAAGTGGGCGAAACCCCACAGATACGCAGTATTTT.

This chain connects TRBV18 to TRBJ2-7; TRBD1 matches at 7 bases. The CDR3 loop spans 14 amino acids. The V gene's germline CDR1 is KGHSH and CDR2 LQKENI. The V and J ends lost 3 bases and 2 bases, in that order; junction bases with no gene match: 4. CDR3 sequence reads: CASSPRDSPYEQYF. In DNA, the CDR3 is TGTGCCAGCTCACCCCGGGACAGTCCCTACGAGCAGTACTTC.

The CDR3 DNA reads as TGTGCCAGCAGTGGGCGACAGGGAGGAAACACTGAAGCTTTCTTT. Protein: CASSGRQGGNTEAFF. This sequence joins TRBV6-1 and TRBJ1-1, with 7 bases aligning to TRBD1. The germline gives CDR1 MNHNS, CDR2 SASEGT. The CDR3 loop spans 15 amino acids. V lost 4 bases, J lost 2 bases, and 7 bases stayed unmatched.

The chain uses TRBV15 and TRBJ1-1, with TRBD1 as a possible D gene (5 bases). Germline V gives CDR1 LNHNV, CDR2 YYDKDF (reference sequence). V was trimmed by 1 base and J by 6 bases, leaving 9 bases between them. CDR3 size: 13 residues. CDR3 coding DNA: TGTGCCACCAGCAGAGGCAGGGTAGCTGAAGCTTTCTTT. It translates to CATSRGRVAEAFF.

The gene calls are TRBV7-8 and TRBJ2-4, with 9 bases lining up with TRBD2. The CDR3 spans 17 residues. Trimming cost V 0 bases and J 7 bases; bases outside gene matches: 10. The V gene's germline CDR1 is SGHVS and CDR2 FQNEAQ. CDR3 bases: TGTGCCAGCAGCTTAGCATTTGTCGCTAGCGGGGCGAACATTCAGTACTTC. It specifies CASSLAFVASGANIQYF.

A single count supports this clone. The sample has other DNA sequences that encode this CDR3 too. This CDR3 reads CASRQGSYEQYF. The CDR3 DNA reads as TGTGCCAGCAGACAGGGGTCCTACGAGCAGTACTTC. The rearrangement uses TRBV2 and TRBJ2-7; 7 bases are shared with TRBD1. The CDR3 has 12 residues. V shed 6 bases, J shed 1 base, and the junction held 0 bases outside the gene matches. Germline V gene data show CDR1 as SNHLY and CDR2 as FYNNEI.

This clone is a singleton in its sample. Germline is not matched at one junction end, which may reflect a read error. This chain joins TRBV4-1 and TRBJ1-2; 7 nucleotides match TRBD1. CDR3 length: 16 amino acids. CDR1 is MGHRA and CDR2 is YSYEKL in the germline V gene. The CDR3 bases are TGCGCCAGCACCCAAAAAACGACAGGGCTTGCCTATGGCTACACCTTC. Protein: CASTQKTTGLAYGYTF.

Only one count was recorded for this clone. V usage is TRBV4-1 and J usage is TRBJ2-1; D gene unclear. Trimming shortened V by 3 bases and J by 8 bases, and 14 bases separated the two germline ends. This CDR3 has 14 residues. CDR1 is MGHRA, CDR2 YSYEKL, per germline. The CDR3 region is CASSHRSQPDEQFF. The DNA of the CDR3 is TGCGCCAGCAGCCACAGGTCCCAGCCCGATGAGCAGTTCTTC.

The chain couples TRBV5-1 to TRBJ1-2; maybe TRBD1 (5 bases). V was trimmed by 0 bases and J by 2 bases, leaving 8 bases between them. The CDR3 consists of 14 residues. Germline V gene sequence: CDR1 SGHRS, CDR2 YFSETQ. The CDR3 sequence is CASSLAPGNYGYTF. The CDR3 DNA follows: TGCGCCAGCAGCTTGGCGCCAGGGAACTATGGCTACACCTTC.

The rearrangement links TRBV6-5 to TRBJ1-5; D unclear. The CDR3 contains 15 residues. V lost 0 bases, J lost 7 bases, and 13 bases lay in between. Germline CDR1 is MNHEY and CDR2 is SVGAGI. The CDR3 is CASSYSGVFRQPQHF. DNA of the CDR3: TGTGCCAGCAGTTACTCCGGGGTGTTTCGGCAGCCCCAGCATTTT.

CDR3 nucleotide sequence: TGTGCCAGCAGCTTGGGTGGGACAGGACCCTACGAGCAGTACTTC. Its translation is CASSLGGTGPYEQYF. The chain couples TRBV5-4 to TRBJ2-7, with 8 bases that match TRBD1. Germline V gene data show CDR1 as SGHNT and CDR2 as YYREEE (reference sequence). The CDR3 extends over 15 amino acids. After removal of 0 bases from V and 2 bases from J, the junction contained 4 bases not matched to a gene.

The chain uses TRBV5-6 and TRBJ1-1; 9 bases agree with TRBD1. The CDR3 is 17 amino acids. V trimming: 0 bases; J trimming: 1 base; junction bases outside the gene matches: 7. Per the germline V gene, CDR1 is SGHDT and CDR2 is YYEEEE. CDR3 amino acids: CASSLGQGVPKNTEAFF. In DNA form, the CDR3 reads TGTGCCAGCAGCTTGGGACAGGGGGTTCCTAAGAACACTGAAGCTTTCTTT.

Turning to this clone: A junction end diverges from the germline sequence, so it may reflect a read error. The chain carries TRBV7-9 and TRBJ2-5; D perhaps matches TRBD1 (7 bases). CDR1 is SEHNR and CDR2 is FQNEAQ in the germline V gene (reference sequence). The CDR3 totals 14 residues. In DNA, the CDR3 is TGTTCCAGCAGCCCGACAGGGAGGCAAGAGACCCAGTACTTC. Protein sequence: CSSSPTGRQETQYF.

The rearrangement links TRBV29-1 to TRBJ2-3, with TRBD1 matching 7 bases. The CDR3 extends over 12 amino acids. Trimming cost V 7 bases and J 5 bases; bases outside gene matches: 6. CDR1 and CDR2 (germline): SQVTM, ANQGSEA. CDR3 region: CSADRDKDTQYF. The DNA of the CDR3 is TGCAGCGCTGACAGGGACAAAGATACGCAGTATTTT.

The rearrangement joins TRBV5-1 to TRBJ1-5; D unclear. V was trimmed by 1 base and J by 5 bases, leaving 10 bases between them. CDR3 length equals 14 residues. Germline loops: CDR1 SGHRS, CDR2 YFSETQ. The CDR3 nucleotides read TGCGCCAGCAGCTTGTCGGGGAGGGATCAGCCCCAGCATTTT. Amino acids: CASSLSGRDQPQHF.

V and J are TRBV5-4 and TRBJ2-1; D might be TRBD1 (6 bases). Looked up from germline, CDR1 is SGHNT and CDR2 is YYREEE (reference sequence). CDR3 length: 15 residues. Trimming shortened V by 4 bases and J by 5 bases, and 16 bases separated the two germline ends. In DNA, the CDR3 is TGTGCCAGCAGCCCCCCGGGACAAGGTAACAATGAGCAGTTCTTC. Translating gives CASSPPGQGNNEQFF.

The chain is built from TRBV5-1 and TRBJ1-1, with 8 bases matching TRBD1. The CDR3 sequence is 14 residues long. CDR1 SGHRS and CDR2 YFSETQ come from the germline V gene. J gave up 3 bases and V 0 bases, and 1 base lay outside the gene matches. CDR3 bases: TGCGCCAGCAGCTTGGCAGGGGGCTACACTGAAGCTTTCTTT. It codes for CASSLAGGYTEAFF.

The rearrangement uses TRBV13 and TRBJ1-5, with D possibly TRBD1 on 5 matching bases. This CDR3 contains 14 residues. Per germline, CDR1 PRHDT and CDR2 FYEKMQ (reference sequence). Trimming pared 4 bases from V and 2 bases from J, leaving 9 bases between. CDR3 region: CASSSTEGNQPQHF. CDR3 DNA sequence: TGTGCCAGCAGCTCGACAGAGGGCAATCAGCCCCAGCATTTT.

The chain employs TRBV9 and TRBJ2-7, with 7 bases matching TRBD1. Trimming took 3 bases from V and 0 from J; bases not matched to a gene: 6. Germline V lookup: CDR1 SGDLS, CDR2 YYNGEE. The CDR3 covers 15 residues. The CDR3 protein is CASSAPGTASYEQYF. CDR3 bases: TGTGCCAGCAGCGCCCCAGGGACAGCCTCCTACGAGCAGTACTTC. The complete variable domain, with remaining parts taken from reference TRBV9 and TRBJ2-7, reads DSGVTQTPKHLITATGQRVTLRCSPRSGDLSVYWYQQSLDQGLQFLIQYYNGEERAKGNILERFSAQQFPDLHSELNLSSLELGDSALYFCASSAPGTASYEQYFGPGTRLTVT.